Listed below are T cell receptor beta chains from one sample, sequenced in a study of early T cells in non-severe SARS-CoV-2 infection. One entry per CDR3 protein results from TCRdb running MiXCR on the 5' RACE reads. Here the sample spans some 51,000 distinct CDR3 sequences, about 15% being singletons. The sample in question was whole blood, obtained at baseline. All receptors derive from an adult who was a healthcare worker with PCR-confirmed SARS-CoV-2 infection or an uninfected control (not recorded which). CDR3s include the opening cysteine and the closing phenylalanine or tryptophan. The D gene is left open where the match is weak. A row's size may be missing; if present it is once, few, many or a size class.

clone size: .; D gene: .; J gene: TRBJ1-5; V gene: TRBV6-1; CDR3 DNA: TGTGCCAGCAGTGAAGGGGATAGCAATCAGCCCCAGCATTTT; CDR3 protein: CASSEGDSNQPQHF
clone size: .; D gene: .; J gene: TRBJ1-5; V gene: TRBV4-1; CDR3 DNA: TGCGCCAGCAGCCAAGATAGGGGACAGCCCCAGCATTTT; CDR3 protein: CASSQDRGQPQHF
clone size: few; D gene: .; J gene: TRBJ2-5; V gene: TRBV7-6; CDR3 DNA: TGTGCCAGCAGCCCCCTGGGCGGGTCGGAGACCCAGTACTTC; CDR3 protein: CASSPLGGSETQYF
clone size: few; D gene: .; J gene: TRBJ1-5; V gene: TRBV19; CDR3 DNA: TGTGCCAGTAGTATAGATCCGGGAAATCAGCCCCAGCATTTT; CDR3 protein: CASSIDPGNQPQHF
clone size: .; D gene: .; J gene: TRBJ2-1; V gene: TRBV30; CDR3 DNA: TGTGCCTGGATTGCGCACCCCTGGGAGCAGTTCTTC; CDR3 protein: CAWIAHPWEQFF
clone size: .; D gene: .; J gene: TRBJ2-5; V gene: TRBV11-2; CDR3 DNA: TGTGCCAGCAGCTTAGTTCCCGGTTCCCAAGAGACCCAGTACTTC; CDR3 protein: CASSLVPGSQETQYF
clone size: few; D gene: TRBD1; J gene: TRBJ1-5; V gene: TRBV6-1; CDR3 DNA: TGTGCCAGCATCCTCCGGGACAGGGGCAATCAGCCCCAGCATTTT; CDR3 protein: CASILRDRGNQPQHF
clone size: many; D gene: .; J gene: TRBJ1-2; V gene: TRBV18; CDR3 DNA: TGTGCCAGCTCACTGAAGACGGAGGACCCGTATGGCTACACCTTC; CDR3 protein: CASSLKTEDPYGYTF
clone size: few; D gene: .; J gene: TRBJ1-6; V gene: TRBV29-1; CDR3 DNA: TGCAGCGCTAAAGACTCGGGAAATTCACCCCTCCACTTT; CDR3 protein: CSAKDSGNSPLHF
clone size: .; D gene: .; J gene: TRBJ2-7; V gene: TRBV28; CDR3 DNA: TGTGCCAGCAGTCCACGGACAGATTACTACGAGCAGTACTTC; CDR3 protein: CASSPRTDYYEQYF
clone size: .; D gene: TRBD2; J gene: TRBJ2-7; V gene: TRBV20-1; CDR3 DNA: TGCAGTGCCATCAGCGGGAAGAACTACGAGCAGTACTTC; CDR3 protein: CSAISGKNYEQYF
clone size: .; D gene: TRBD2; J gene: TRBJ2-7; V gene: TRBV20-1; CDR3 DNA: TGCAGTGCTGCTGTATCGACTAGCGGGAGAAACGAGCAGTACTTC; CDR3 protein: CSAAVSTSGRNEQYF
clone size: .; D gene: .; J gene: TRBJ2-1; V gene: TRBV18; CDR3 DNA: TGTGCCAGCTCACGAAGGGACCCGCCTGAGCAGTTCTTC; CDR3 protein: CASSRRDPPEQFF
clone size: .; D gene: TRBD1; J gene: TRBJ2-7; V gene: TRBV6-6; CDR3 DNA: TGTGCCAGCAGCCCTGACCGGGACAGGGTCTACGAGCAGTACTTC; CDR3 protein: CASSPDRDRVYEQYF
clone size: .; D gene: .; J gene: TRBJ1-2; V gene: TRBV29-1; CDR3 DNA: TGCAGCGTTCGCCTATACTCGGGCTATGGCTACACCTTC; CDR3 protein: CSVRLYSGYGYTF